Below, 25 T cell receptor beta chains from the same sample are listed, as sequenced in a study of blood T cell repertoires in COVID-19. Sequenced by immunoSEQ multiplex PCR; TCRdb stores in-frame clones only, minus some. The profile shows 70,000 to 85,000 clones, around nine tenths of them singletons. Input material: peripheral blood. These receptors all stem from a man in his 70s with active or convalescent COVID-19.

V usage is TRBV7-9 and J usage is TRBJ2-5; 7 nucleotides line up with TRBD1. V shed 4 bases, J shed 8 bases, and the junction held 13 bases outside the gene matches. The CDR3 contains 15 residues. CDR1 and CDR2 (germline): SEHNR, FQNEAQ (reference sequence). CDR3: CASSYSPRAGGTQYF. The CDR3 DNA reads TGTGCCAGCAGCTATAGCCCCCGGGCAGGGGGTACCCAGTACTTC.

This clone has only a few counts. This rearrangement joins TRBV30 to TRBJ1-6; 9 nucleotides align to TRBD1. The trim removed 3 bases at V and 8 bases at J, leaving 5 bases unmatched. The CDR3 loop spans 14 amino acids. Germline CDR1 is GTSNPN and CDR2 is SVGIG (reference sequence). The CDR3 reads CAWSLTGGDSPLHF. The CDR3 DNA reads as TGTGCCTGGAGCCTGACAGGGGGTGATTCACCCCTCCACTTT.

J is TRBJ1-5 and V is TRBV6-6, with 7 bases aligning to TRBD1. The CDR3 is 16 residues long. The J segment lost 3 bases and the V segment lost 2 bases, leaving 7 bases of the junction unmatched. Germline V gives CDR1 MNHNY, CDR2 SVGAGI (reference sequence). The chain's CDR3 is CASSYIGGKVNQPQHF. The DNA for the CDR3 is TGTGCCAGCAGTTACATAGGGGGCAAGGTCAATCAGCCCCAGCATTTT.

The chain has TRBV19 and TRBJ1-5, with D possibly TRBD1 on 6 matching bases. This CDR3 has 16 residues. From germline, CDR1 is LNHDA and CDR2 SQIVND (reference sequence). V shed 7 bases and J shed 0 bases, with 16 bases lying between them. The CDR3 DNA follows: TGTGCCAGTACTCAGGGGCGGGTTCATAGCAATCAGCCCCAGCATTTT. Amino acid sequence: CASTQGRVHSNQPQHF. The full variable domain, rest sourced from reference TRBV19 and TRBJ1-5, is DGGITQSPKYLFRKEGQNVTLSCEQNLNHDAMYWYRQDPGQGLRLIYYSQIVNDFQKGDIAEGYSVSREKKESFPLTVTSAQKNPTAFYLCASTQGRVHSNQPQHFGDGTRLSIL.

V gene TRBV5-6 combines with J gene TRBJ1-1; D is possibly TRBD1 (5 bases). CDR1 and CDR2 from the germline V gene are SGHDT and YYEEEE. V lost 0 bases and J lost 6, with 12 bases in between. The CDR3 runs to 14 residues. CDR3 sequence (DNA): TGTGCCAGCAGCTTGGGACAGCCCTTTGCTGAAGCTTTCTTT. Translating gives CASSLGQPFAEAFF.

The chain joins TRBV6-5 to TRBJ1-5; D remains unclear. Germline loops: CDR1 MNHEY, CDR2 SVGAGI. Trimming took 6 bases from V and 6 from J, leaving 12 bases between them. The CDR3 sequence is 13 residues long. Here the CDR3 reads CASSSRVIQPQHF. The CDR3 DNA is TGTGCCAGCAGCTCGAGGGTTATTCAGCCCCAGCATTTT.

The V and J genes are TRBV14 and TRBJ1-1; D gene uncertain. V lost 0 bases and J lost 6, with 14 bases in between. Germline loops: CDR1 SGHDN, CDR2 FVKESK. The CDR3 totals 15 residues. CDR3 coding DNA: TGTGCCAGCAGCCAAGATTTCGGGGTCTGGGCTGAAGCTTTCTTT. This sequence encodes CASSQDFGVWAEAFF.

J is TRBJ2-7 and V is TRBV29-1, with 7 bases aligning to TRBD2. The ends lost 7 bases at V and 6 bases at J; junction bases unmatched: 9. Germline lookup yields CDR1 SQVTM and CDR2 ANQGSEA. This CDR3 has 12 residues. In DNA, the CDR3 is TGCAGCGCCCAAGGACTAGGAAGCGAGCAGTACTTC. Translating gives CSAQGLGSEQYF.

J is TRBJ1-6 and V is TRBV28; the D gene is possibly TRBD1 (5 bases). V lost 7 bases to trimming and J lost 0 bases, with 16 bases between them. Germline CDR1 reads MDHEN; CDR2 reads SYDVKM. This CDR3 is 17 amino acids long. The CDR3 protein is CASTGGEGSSYNSPLHF. For the CDR3, the DNA is TGTGCCAGCACCGGGGGGGAGGGGAGCTCCTATAATTCACCCCTCCACTTT.

V gene TRBV6-4 combines with J gene TRBJ1-2, with D uncertain. Germline V gene lookup returns CDR1 MRHNA and CDR2 SNTAGT. The CDR3 extends over 15 amino acids. The ends were cut back, 7 bases at V and 0 bases at J, with 15 bases in the middle. In DNA form, the CDR3 reads TGTGCCAGCACCCTTCCGGCAGACACTAACTATGGCTACACCTTC. As protein: CASTLPADTNYGYTF.

This clone is a singleton in its sample. This chain joins TRBV3-1 (or the pseudogene TRBV3-2) and TRBJ1-2; TRBD1 agrees at 7 bases. Per germline, CDR1 LGHDT and CDR2 YNNKEL (reference sequence). The V segment lost 1 base and the J segment 7 bases; nucleotides outside the gene matches: 6. There are 14 residues in the CDR3. CDR3 nucleotide sequence: TGTGCCAGCAGCCAAGTCCCTACAGGGGCTGGCTACACCTTC. Its protein is CASSQVPTGAGYTF.

This chain uses TRBV11-3 with TRBJ2-1; 10 bases agree with TRBD1. V lost 3 bases and J lost 2; bases outside the gene matches: 4. The CDR3 totals 16 residues. The germline V gene encodes CDR1 SGHNT and CDR2 YENEEA. CDR3 in DNA: TGTGCCAGCAGCTTCGACGGACAGGGGGCCTACAATGAGCAGTTCTTC. Its protein is CASSFDGQGAYNEQFF. The full variable domain, with the rest looked up from reference TRBV11-3 and TRBJ2-1, is EAGVVQSPRYKIIEKKQPVAFWCNPISGHNTLYWYLQNLGQGPELLIRYENEEAVDDSQLPKDRFSAERLKGVDSTLKIQPAELGDSAVYLCASSFDGQGAYNEQFFGPGTRLTVL.

V is TRBV19 and J is TRBJ1-5; 11 nucleotides align to TRBD1. CDR3 length equals 14 residues. CDR1 LNHDA and CDR2 SQIVND come from the germline V gene (reference sequence). V gave up 7 bases and J gave up 6 bases; unmatched junction bases: 5. CDR3 sequence (DNA): TGTGCCAGTAATGAGGGACAGGGGGTTCAGCCCCAGCATTTT. It specifies CASNEGQGVQPQHF.

The chain is built from TRBV28 and TRBJ2-5; tentatively, D is TRBD1 (6 bases). Trimming shortened V by 0 bases and J by 3 bases, and 11 bases separated the two germline ends. CDR3 length equals 15 residues. Germline CDR1 and CDR2: MDHEN and SYDVKM. The CDR3 coding sequence is TGTGCCAGCAGTTTATGGCAGGGGCGAAAAGAGACCCAGTACTTC. Translation: CASSLWQGRKETQYF.

The gene calls are TRBV28 and TRBJ1-2; D gene ambiguous. Between the trimmed V and J ends, which lost 2 bases and 4 bases, there was a span of 11 bases. The CDR3 is made up of 14 amino acids. Germline CDR1 MDHEN, CDR2 SYDVKM. DNA of the CDR3: TGTGCCAGCAGTTTAGGCGGCACGTCCTATGGCTACACCTTC. Encoded protein: CASSLGGTSYGYTF.

This clone was seen a single time. The chain recombines TRBV10-3 with TRBJ1-2, with 8 bases identical to TRBD1. CDR1 ENHRY and CDR2 SYGVKD come from the germline V gene. The V and J ends lost 6 bases and 6 bases, in that order; junction bases with no gene match: 12. The CDR3 extends over 15 amino acids. CDR3 bases: TGTGCCATCAGATTCCGGGAACAGGGGGGGGATGGCTACACCTTC. It yields the protein CAIRFREQGGDGYTF.

This rearrangement joins TRBV5-1 to TRBJ2-6, with D possibly matching TRBD1 (6 bases). CDR3 length: 17 residues. V lost 4 bases and J 1 base, leaving 15 bases between the germline ends. Germline assignment: CDR1 SGHRS and CDR2 YFSETQ. The DNA of the CDR3 is TGCGCCAGCAGCCTACGGACAGTTGGGTCTGGGGCCAACGTCCTGACTTTC. Its protein is CASSLRTVGSGANVLTF.

The chain uses TRBV7-7 and TRBJ2-5; tentative D call: TRBD2 (5 bases). The CDR3 contains 15 residues. V was pared by 0 bases and J by 4 bases, with 12 bases between. Germline V gene sequence: CDR1 SSHAT, CDR2 FNYEAQ (reference sequence). CDR3 sequence: CASSLAGNLGETQYF. The CDR3 DNA reads TGTGCCAGCAGCTTAGCCGGGAACCTTGGAGAGACCCAGTACTTC. Using reference TRBV7-7 and TRBJ2-5 for the parts outside the CDR3, the full variable domain is GAGVSQSPRYKVTKRGQDVTLRCDPISSHATLYWYQQALGQGPEFLTYFNYEAQPDKSGLPSDRFSAERPEGSISTLTIQRTEQRDSAMYRCASSLAGNLGETQYFGPGTRLLVL.

The chain recombines TRBV7-7 with TRBJ2-5; 7 nucleotides agree with TRBD1. V trimming: 4 bases; J trimming: 1 base; junction bases outside the gene matches: 0. CDR1 SSHAT and CDR2 FNYEAQ come from the germline V gene (reference sequence). The CDR3 totals 13 residues. The CDR3 DNA is TGTGCCAGCAGCTGGGACAGCCAAGAGACCCAGTACTTC. Protein product: CASSWDSQETQYF.

V gene TRBV5-5 combines with J gene TRBJ1-1, with D unresolved. The germline gives CDR1 SGHKS, CDR2 YYEKEE (reference sequence). This CDR3 is built from 15 residues. V shed 6 bases and J shed 1 base, with 16 bases lying between them. The CDR3 region has the DNA TGTGCCAGCAAAAAAGAGCCTGAGGGGAACACTGAAGCTTTCTTT. This sequence encodes CASKKEPEGNTEAFF.

The rearrangement joins TRBV11-2 to TRBJ1-6; 7 nucleotides align to TRBD1. CDR3 length equals 14 residues. V dropped 5 bases and J dropped 4; count of bases not matched to a gene: 2. In germline, CDR1 is SGHAT, CDR2 FQNNGV. CDR3 sequence (DNA): TGTGCCAGCAGCCAGGGACAGTATAATTCACCCCTCCACTTT. Encoded protein: CASSQGQYNSPLHF.

In the case of this clone: One end of the junction varies from germline; a read error may be responsible. The rearrangement joins TRBV19 to TRBJ2-7; 8 positions match TRBD1. The CDR3 covers 15 residues. The germline V gene has CDR1 LNHDA and CDR2 SQIVND (reference sequence). The CDR3 DNA reads as TGTGCCAGTAGGATAGGTGGACAGGGCGGCGATGAGCAGTACTTC. Protein: CASRIGGQGGDEQYF.

This sequence joins TRBV14 and TRBJ1-1; D ambiguous. In germline, CDR1 is SGHDN, CDR2 FVKESK. The V end was cut by 1 base, the J end by 3 bases, with 3 bases between. The CDR3 is made up of 12 amino acids. CDR3 DNA sequence: TGTGCCAGCAGCCAAGTCTACACTGAAGCTTTCTTT. Residues: CASSQVYTEAFF.

The chain links TRBV6-5 to TRBJ2-7; 7 positions match TRBD2. The germline gives CDR1 MNHEY, CDR2 SVGAGI. Losses at the gene ends were 7 bases for V and 0 bases for J; bases not matched to a gene: 6. The CDR3 is 14 residues long. CDR3 DNA: TGTGCCAGCAAAACGACTAGCACCTCCTACGAGCAGTACTTC. It encodes CASKTTSTSYEQYF.

The chain carries TRBV15 and TRBJ1-2; D is uncertain. This CDR3 comprises 15 residues. Trimming removed 5 bases at V and 8 bases at J, with 21 bases between. The germline V gene encodes CDR1 LNHNV and CDR2 YYDKDF (reference sequence). DNA of the CDR3: TGTGCCACCAGCCTCAGTTGGGGTGAGGGAGGAGGCTACACCTTC. This sequence encodes CATSLSWGEGGGYTF.